Below, 9 T cell receptor beta chains from the same sample are listed, as sequenced in a study of T cells in Graves' hyperthyroidism and ophthalmopathy. Amplified TCR beta CDR3 regions derived from RNA transcripts. A set of HTBI primers served as the primers for a first-round RT-PCR of the TCR CDR3. One entry per CDR3 protein, called by TCRdb with MiXCR from the multiplex PCR reads. This table has 650,000 to 750,000 distinct CDR3 sequences, less than 15% appearing once. The sequencing input was blood. These receptors all come from a woman aged 18-29 years with Graves' hyperthyroidism.

This clonotype was counted ten times or more. The chain is built from TRBV7-6 and TRBJ2-1; D is undetermined. Trimming removed 5 bases at V and 12 bases at J, with 17 bases between. From germline, CDR1 is SGHVS and CDR2 FNYEAQ. CDR3 length: 13 residues. DNA for the CDR3: TGTGCCAGCAGCGCGCAAGAGGCCGCGGCGCAGTTCTTC. Protein sequence: CASSAQEAAAQFF.

The chain links TRBV29-1 to TRBJ2-5; possible D gene TRBD2, 6 bases. Germline-derived CDR1 and CDR2 are SQVTM and ANQGSEA. The CDR3 loop spans 14 amino acids. V was shortened by 2 bases and J by 7 bases, with 17 bases between the two germline ends. The DNA for the CDR3 is TGCAGCGTTGAACCGGGACTCCACCCGGGGACCCAGTACTTC. This translates into CSVEPGLHPGTQYF.

The rearrangement joins TRBV20-1 to TRBJ2-7; TRBD1 might be the D (6 bases). CDR1 is DFQATT, CDR2 SNEGSKA, per germline (reference sequence). V lost 1 base and J lost 4, with 17 bases in between. This CDR3 region has 15 residues. CDR3 sequence: CSARVVTGKEYEQYF. CDR3 in DNA: TGCAGTGCTAGAGTAGTTACAGGGAAAGAGTACGAGCAGTACTTC.

As regards this clonotype: A much larger clone is a single base away; this may be a read error. This CDR3 fails to terminate in the conserved phenylalanine or tryptophan, so it likely reflects a read error. This chain uses TRBV12-3 or TRBV12-4 with TRBJ1-1; D unclear. The ends were cut back, 5 bases at V and 1 base at J, with 11 bases in the middle. There are 14 residues in the CDR3. CDR3 sequence reads: CASSPFLRNTEAFS. CDR3 nucleotides: TGTGCCAGCAGTCCCTTTTTAAGGAACACTGAAGCTTTCTCT.

The table lists this clonotype with many counts. V gene TRBV18 combines with J gene TRBJ2-7; 10 bases align to TRBD2. The CDR3 has 17 residues. In germline, CDR1 is KGHSH, CDR2 LQKENI. V was pared by 3 bases and J by 7 bases, with 15 bases of the junction left unmatched. The CDR3 nucleotides are TGTGCCAGCTCACCCGACACGGGCCTAGCGGGAGATAGGGAGCAGTACTTC. Its protein product is CASSPDTGLAGDREQYF.

This clonotype showed up many times. The V call is TRBV6-2 or TRBV6-3, the J call TRBJ2-5, with 10 positions matching TRBD2. The CDR3 is made up of 15 amino acids. The ends lost 3 bases at V and 4 bases at J; junction bases unmatched: 5. Germline CDR1 MNHEY, CDR2 SVGEGT. The CDR3 spells CASSYTGLAAETQYF. DNA of the CDR3: TGTGCCAGCAGTTATACCGGACTAGCGGCAGAGACCCAGTACTTC.

The chain uses TRBV19 and TRBJ1-5; D is perhaps TRBD1 (5 bases). Trimming stripped 9 bases from V and 6 bases from J, with 15 bases between. CDR1 is LNHDA and CDR2 is SQIVND in the germline V gene (reference sequence). There are 13 residues in the CDR3. The CDR3 nucleotides are TGTGCCAGCCAAGGGGACCTGACTCAGCCCCAGCATTTT. It encodes CASQGDLTQPQHF.

The sample holds many counts of this clonotype. The chain joins TRBV7-8 to TRBJ2-1; 9 bases match TRBD2. CDR1 is SGHVS and CDR2 is FQNEAQ in the germline V gene. V shed 4 bases, J shed 11 bases, and the junction held 9 bases outside the gene matches. The CDR3 has 14 amino acids. CDR3 sequence: CASSSLGAGGQQFF. The CDR3 region has the DNA TGTGCCAGCAGCTCCTTAGGAGCGGGAGGCCAGCAGTTCTTC. The variable domain in full, completed from reference TRBV7-8 and TRBJ2-1, reads GAGVSQSPRYKVAKRGQDVALRCDPISGHVSLFWYQQALGQGPEFLTYFQNEAQLDKSGLPSDRFFAERPEGSVSTLKIQRTQQEDSAVYLCASSSLGAGGQQFFGPGTRLTVL.

As DNA, the CDR3 is TGTGCCAGCAGTTACGCCCCCAGAGAGACCCAGTACTTC. It encodes CASSYAPRETQYF. The chain uses TRBV6-5 and TRBJ2-5; D unclear. CDR1 is MNHEY and CDR2 is SVGAGI in the germline V gene. Deletions cut 2 bases from V and 4 bases from J, with 8 bases between. This CDR3 contains 13 residues.